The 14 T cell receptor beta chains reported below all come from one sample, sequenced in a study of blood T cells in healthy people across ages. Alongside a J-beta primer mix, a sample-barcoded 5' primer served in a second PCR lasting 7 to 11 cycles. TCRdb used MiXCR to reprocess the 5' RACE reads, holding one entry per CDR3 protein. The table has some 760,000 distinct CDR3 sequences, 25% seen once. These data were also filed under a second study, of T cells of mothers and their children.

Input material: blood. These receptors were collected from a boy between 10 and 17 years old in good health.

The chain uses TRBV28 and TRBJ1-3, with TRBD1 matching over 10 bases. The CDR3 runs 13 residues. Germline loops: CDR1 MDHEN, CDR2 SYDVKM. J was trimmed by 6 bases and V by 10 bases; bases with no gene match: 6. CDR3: CATLGQGLNTIYF. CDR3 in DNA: TGTGCCACCCTGGGACAGGGGTTAAACACCATATATTTT.

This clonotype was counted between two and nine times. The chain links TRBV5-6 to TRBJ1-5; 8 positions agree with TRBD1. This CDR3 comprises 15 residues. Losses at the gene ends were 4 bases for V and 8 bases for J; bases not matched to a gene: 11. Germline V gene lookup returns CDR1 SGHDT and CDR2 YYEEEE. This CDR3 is CASSRTDRGGEPQHF. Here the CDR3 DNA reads TGTGCCAGCAGCAGAACCGACAGGGGAGGGGAGCCCCAGCATTTT. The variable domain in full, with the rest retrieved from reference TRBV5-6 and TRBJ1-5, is DAGVTQSPTHLIKTRGQQVTLRCSPKSGHDTVSWYQQALGQGPQFIFQYYEEEERQRGNFPDRFSGHQFPNYSSELNVNALLLGDSALYLCASSRTDRGGEPQHFGDGTRLSIL.

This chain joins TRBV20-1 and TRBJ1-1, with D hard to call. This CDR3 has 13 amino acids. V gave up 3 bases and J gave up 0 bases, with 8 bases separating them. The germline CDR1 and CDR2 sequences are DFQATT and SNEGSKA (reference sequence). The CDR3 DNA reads TGCAGTGCTAGCCTAGAACTGAACACTGAAGCTTTCTTT. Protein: CSASLELNTEAFF.

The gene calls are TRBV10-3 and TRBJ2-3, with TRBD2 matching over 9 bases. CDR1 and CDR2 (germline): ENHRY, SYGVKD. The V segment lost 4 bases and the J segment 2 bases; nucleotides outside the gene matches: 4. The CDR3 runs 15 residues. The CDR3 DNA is TGTGCCATCAGTGCAGCGGGAGGTCACACAGATACGCAGTATTTT. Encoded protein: CAISAAGGHTDTQYF.

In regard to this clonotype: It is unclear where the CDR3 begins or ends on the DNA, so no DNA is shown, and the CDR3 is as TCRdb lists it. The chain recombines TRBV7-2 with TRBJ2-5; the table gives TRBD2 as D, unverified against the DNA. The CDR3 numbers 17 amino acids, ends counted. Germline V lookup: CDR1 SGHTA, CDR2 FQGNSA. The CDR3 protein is CASSLHFGLAGGETQYF.

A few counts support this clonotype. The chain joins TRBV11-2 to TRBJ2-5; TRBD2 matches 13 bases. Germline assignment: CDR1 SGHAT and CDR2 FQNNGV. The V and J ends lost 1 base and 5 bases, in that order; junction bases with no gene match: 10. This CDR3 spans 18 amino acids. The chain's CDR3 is CASSLAAGLAGVSETQYF. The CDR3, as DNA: TGTGCCAGCAGCTTAGCCGCAGGACTAGCGGGAGTTTCGGAGACCCAGTACTTC.

CDR3 loop: CSARADATNEKLFF. As DNA, the CDR3 is TGCAGTGCTAGAGCAGACGCAACTAATGAAAAACTGTTTTTT. The J gene is TRBJ1-4, the V gene TRBV20-1; D is ambiguous. Germline CDR1 is DFQATT and CDR2 is SNEGSKA (reference sequence). V dropped 1 base and J dropped 0 bases, with 6 bases sitting between them. The CDR3 has 14 amino acids.

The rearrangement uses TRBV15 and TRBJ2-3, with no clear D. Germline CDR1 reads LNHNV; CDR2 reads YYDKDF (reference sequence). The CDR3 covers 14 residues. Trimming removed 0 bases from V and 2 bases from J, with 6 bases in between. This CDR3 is CATSRDSDTDTQYF. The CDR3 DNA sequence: TGTGCCACCAGCAGAGATTCGGACACAGATACGCAGTATTTT.

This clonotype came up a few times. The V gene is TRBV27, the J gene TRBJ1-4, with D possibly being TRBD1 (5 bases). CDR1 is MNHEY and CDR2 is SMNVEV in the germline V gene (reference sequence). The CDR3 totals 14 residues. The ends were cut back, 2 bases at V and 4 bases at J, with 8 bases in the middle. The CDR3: CASSLDRLNEKLFF. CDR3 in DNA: TGTGCCAGCAGTTTAGACAGACTTAATGAAAAACTGTTTTTT. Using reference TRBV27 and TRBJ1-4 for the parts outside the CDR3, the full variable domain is EAQVTQNPRYLITVTGKKLTVTCSQNMNHEYMSWYRQDPGLGLRQIYYSMNVEVTDKGDVPEGYKVSRKEKRNFPLILESPSPNQTSLYFCASSLDRLNEKLFFGSGTQLSVL.

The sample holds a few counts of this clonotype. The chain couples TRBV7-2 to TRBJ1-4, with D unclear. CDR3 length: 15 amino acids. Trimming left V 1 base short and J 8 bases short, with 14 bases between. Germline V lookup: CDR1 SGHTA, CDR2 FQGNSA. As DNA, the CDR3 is TGTGCCAGCAGCTTAGGTGGAGGGTCGGAGGAAAAACTGTTTTTT. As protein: CASSLGGGSEEKLFF.

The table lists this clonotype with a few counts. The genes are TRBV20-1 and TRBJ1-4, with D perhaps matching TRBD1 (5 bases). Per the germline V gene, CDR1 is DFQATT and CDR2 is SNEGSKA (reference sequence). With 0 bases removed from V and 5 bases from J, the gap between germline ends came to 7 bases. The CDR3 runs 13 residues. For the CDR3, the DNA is TGCAGTGCTAGAGACGACAGAAATGAAAAACTGTTTTTT. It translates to CSARDDRNEKLFF.

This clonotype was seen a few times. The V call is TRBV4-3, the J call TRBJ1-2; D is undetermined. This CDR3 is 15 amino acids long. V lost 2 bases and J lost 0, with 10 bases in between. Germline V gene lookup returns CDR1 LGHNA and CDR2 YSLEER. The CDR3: CASSQTQAANYGYTF. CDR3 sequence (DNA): TGCGCCAGCAGCCAAACGCAGGCCGCTAACTATGGCTACACCTTC.

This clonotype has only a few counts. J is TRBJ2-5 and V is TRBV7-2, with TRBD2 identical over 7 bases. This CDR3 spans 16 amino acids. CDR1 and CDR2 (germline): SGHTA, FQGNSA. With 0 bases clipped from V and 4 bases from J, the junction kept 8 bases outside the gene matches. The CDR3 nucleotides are TGTGCCAGCAGCTTAGCGAATTTAGGCGGGGGAGAGACCCAGTACTTC. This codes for CASSLANLGGGETQYF.

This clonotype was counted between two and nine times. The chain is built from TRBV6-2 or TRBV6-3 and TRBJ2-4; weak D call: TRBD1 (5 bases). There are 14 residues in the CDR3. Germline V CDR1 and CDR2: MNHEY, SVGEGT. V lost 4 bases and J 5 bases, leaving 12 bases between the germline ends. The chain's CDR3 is CASSLSGSENIQYF. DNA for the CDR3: TGTGCCAGCAGTTTATCAGGGTCCGAAAACATTCAGTACTTC.